This T cell receptor (beta chain) is drawn from a study of T cells after yellow fever vaccination. Study information: SMART-Seq v4 Ultra Low Input prepared libraries from low-cell fractions.

Study results and limitations: Boosting was followed by the reappearance of most primary-vaccination clones (just under 98% CD4, about 88% CD8). The secondary response was weaker but peaked faster, day 5 versus 15.

About this clonotype itself: Its target is not known.

A universal primer site and UMIs were added as TCR cDNA was made by 5'RACE template switching. One entry per CDR3 protein results from TCRdb running MiXCR on the 5' RACE reads. Of 250,000 to 350,000 distinct CDR3 sequences in the sample, about 6.9% were seen once. Sequenced here: PBMCs, sampled more than 35 days after the first yellow fever vaccination. This TCR was recovered from a man aged 18 to 35 who received the YFV17D yellow fever vaccine.

This CDR3 is CASRSAKVPTGELFF. The CDR3 bases are TGTGCCAGCAGGTCCGCAAAAGTGCCTACCGGGGAGCTGTTTTTT. The V gene is TRBV7-9, the J gene TRBJ2-2; D gene unclear. V was trimmed by 6 bases and J by 5 bases, leaving 16 bases between them. This CDR3 has 15 amino acids. Germline V gene data show CDR1 as SEHNR and CDR2 as FQNEAQ (reference sequence). The full variable domain, rest sourced from reference TRBV7-9 and TRBJ2-2, is DTGVSQNPRHKITKRGQNVTFRCDPISEHNRLYWYRQTLGQGPEFLTYFQNEAQLEKSRLLSDRFSAERPKGSFSTLEIQRTEQGDSAMYLCASRSAKVPTGELFFGEGSRLTVL.